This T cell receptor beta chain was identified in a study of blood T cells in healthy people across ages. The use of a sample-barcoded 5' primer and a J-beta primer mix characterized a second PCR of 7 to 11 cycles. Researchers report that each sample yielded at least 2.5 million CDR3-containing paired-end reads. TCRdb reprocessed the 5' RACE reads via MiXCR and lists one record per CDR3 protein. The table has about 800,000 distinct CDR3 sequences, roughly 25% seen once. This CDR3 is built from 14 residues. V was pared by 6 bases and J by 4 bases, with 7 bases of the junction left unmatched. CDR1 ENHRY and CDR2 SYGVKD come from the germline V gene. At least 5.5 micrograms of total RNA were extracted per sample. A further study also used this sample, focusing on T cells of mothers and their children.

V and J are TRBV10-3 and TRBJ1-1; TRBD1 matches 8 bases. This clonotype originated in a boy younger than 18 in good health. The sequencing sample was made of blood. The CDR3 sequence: CAIRPSTGGTEAFF. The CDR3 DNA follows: TGTGCCATCAGACCTAGTACAGGGGGCACTGAAGCTTTCTTT.